These 26 T cell receptor beta chains originate from one sample sequenced in a study of blood T cells in healthy people across ages. PCR was performed a second time for about 7 to 12 cycles using a sample-barcoded 5' primer and a J-beta primer mix. TCRdb called the 5' RACE reads again in MiXCR, with one record for every CDR3 protein. The data show just under 550,000 distinct CDR3 sequences, approximately 25% seen once. The same data also went into a second study, on T cells of mothers and their children.

The sequenced sample consisted of blood. These receptors were taken from a boy between 5 and 17 years old in good health.

V usage is TRBV15 and J usage is TRBJ2-1; D ambiguous. Trimming pared 8 bases from V and 5 bases from J, leaving 7 bases between. Germline CDR1 is LNHNV and CDR2 is YYDKDF (reference sequence). The CDR3 has 11 amino acids. CDR3 residues: CATASDNEQFF. CDR3 in DNA: TGTGCCACCGCGTCTGACAATGAGCAGTTCTTC. Full variable domain (missing parts from reference TRBV15 and TRBJ2-1): DAMVIQNPRYQVTQFGKPVTLSCSQTLNHNVMYWYQQKSSQAPKLLFHYYDKDFNNEADTPDNFQSRRPNTSFCFLDIRSPGLGDTAMYLCATASDNEQFFGPGTRLTVL.

The chain has TRBV20-1 and TRBJ1-2; 8 bases map to TRBD1. Germline values: CDR1 DFQATT, CDR2 SNEGSKA (reference sequence). With V trimmed by 0 bases and J by 7 bases, 4 bases remained unmatched. This CDR3 region has 13 residues. This CDR3 is CSAREKTGVGYTF. In nucleotides, the CDR3 is TGCAGTGCTAGAGAAAAGACAGGGGTTGGCTACACCTTC.

The chain is built from TRBV9 and TRBJ2-5, with 9 bases that match TRBD1. J gave up 2 bases and V 4 bases, and 6 bases lay outside the gene matches. Germline CDR1 SGDLS, CDR2 YYNGEE. The CDR3 loop spans 15 amino acids. The CDR3 sequence: CASSFGTGQQETQYF. The CDR3 bases are TGTGCCAGCAGCTTTGGGACAGGGCAACAAGAGACCCAGTACTTC.

As DNA, the CDR3 is TGCAGTGCTAGAGATCTACAAGCCTACGAGCAGTACTTC. Its protein product is CSARDLQAYEQYF. The rearrangement joins TRBV20-1 to TRBJ2-7, with D unresolved. The V and J ends lost 0 bases and 2 bases respectively, with 8 bases between them. Germline V gives CDR1 DFQATT, CDR2 SNEGSKA (reference sequence). The CDR3 spans 13 residues.

V gene TRBV7-2 combines with J gene TRBJ2-7; 9 bases are a match to TRBD1. J was trimmed by 5 bases and V by 5 bases; bases with no gene match: 7. There are 14 residues in the CDR3. In germline, CDR1 is SGHTA, CDR2 FQGNSA. The CDR3 DNA sequence: TGTGCCAGCAGCCCAGGACAGGGGCTGAACGAGCAGTACTTC. Its protein product is CASSPGQGLNEQYF.

The sample holds a few counts of this clonotype. A read error may produce the germline difference seen at one junction end. The V gene is TRBV4-1, the J gene TRBJ2-7; TRBD1 is a possible D gene (5 bases). The CDR3 is 13 residues long. The germline V gene encodes CDR1 MGHRA and CDR2 YSYEKL. The CDR3 DNA reads TGCGCCAGCACCCAAGGTAAGGGGCACGAGCAGTACTTC. Protein sequence: CASTQGKGHEQYF.

Only a few counts were recorded for this clonotype. The chain joins TRBV7-2 to TRBJ2-1; TRBD2 matches at 9 bases. The CDR3 loop spans 16 amino acids. Germline lookup yields CDR1 SGHTA and CDR2 FQGNSA. Trimming cost V 4 bases and J 5 bases; bases outside gene matches: 9. CDR3 in amino acids: CASSSYSGRRHNEQFF. CDR3 DNA sequence: TGTGCCAGCAGCTCCTATAGCGGGAGACGGCACAATGAGCAGTTCTTC.

V is TRBV27 and J is TRBJ2-5; TRBD1 aligns across 9 bases. The CDR3 runs 15 residues. V shed 5 bases and J 4 bases; nucleotides not matched to a gene: 8. Germline loops: CDR1 MNHEY, CDR2 SMNVEV (reference sequence). The CDR3 sequence is CASSTSGTGTETQYF. The CDR3 DNA sequence: TGTGCCAGCAGTACCTCCGGGACAGGGACAGAGACCCAGTACTTC.

This clonotype was counted at least ten times. This chain links TRBV14 with TRBJ1-2; D is perhaps TRBD1 (5 bases). With 4 bases removed from V and 5 bases from J, the gap between germline ends came to 8 bases. The germline V gene has CDR1 SGHDN and CDR2 FVKESK. The CDR3 totals 12 residues. The CDR3 region is CASSPGQYGYTF. CDR3 coding DNA: TGTGCCAGCAGCCCGGGGCAGTATGGCTACACCTTC.

The chain links TRBV6-6 to TRBJ2-3; tentative D call: TRBD1 (5 bases). This CDR3 comprises 15 residues. Trimming stripped 2 bases from V and 2 bases from J, with 11 bases between. Looked up from germline, CDR1 is MNHNY and CDR2 is SVGAGI (reference sequence). The CDR3 is CASSYTGADTDTQYF. As DNA, the CDR3 is TGTGCCAGCAGTTACACAGGAGCTGACACAGATACGCAGTATTTT.

The chain is built from TRBV19 and TRBJ2-5; the D gene is possibly TRBD2 (5 bases). Germline V gives CDR1 LNHDA, CDR2 SQIVND (reference sequence). Trimming removed 7 bases at V and 5 bases at J, with 20 bases between. This CDR3 spans 15 amino acids. CDR3 sequence reads: CASKLRVRATETQYF. CDR3 sequence (DNA): TGTGCCAGTAAACTAAGGGTGCGGGCCACGGAGACCCAGTACTTC.

On this clonotype itself: A much larger clone differs by one base, so this may be a read error. V gene TRBV6-2 or TRBV6-3 combines with J gene TRBJ1-1; D is perhaps TRBD1 (6 bases). The CDR3 runs 15 residues. From germline, CDR1 is MNHEY and CDR2 SVGEGT. CDR3 protein: CASNTADSLNTEALF. Here the CDR3 DNA reads TGTGCCAGCAATACCGCGGACAGCTTGAACACTGAAGCTCTCTTT.

V is TRBV6-2 or TRBV6-3 and J is TRBJ1-6, with D perhaps matching TRBD1 (6 bases). The CDR3 loop spans 16 amino acids. The V end was cut by 1 base, the J end by 7 bases, with 14 bases between. Germline values: CDR1 MNHEY, CDR2 SVGEGT. This chain's CDR3 is CASSYLGAFRNSPLHF. The DNA for the CDR3 is TGTGCCAGCAGTTACTTGGGGGCGTTCCGGAATTCACCCCTCCACTTT.

This clonotype was detected a few times. Sequence at one end of the junction differs from germline and may be a read error. The chain couples TRBV7-7 to TRBJ2-5, with a possible D match to TRBD1 (7 bases). Germline CDR1 and CDR2: SSHAT and FNYEAQ (reference sequence). The CDR3 covers 14 residues. CDR3 residues: CASSVSRGRETQYF. DNA for the CDR3: TGTGCTAGCAGCGTGAGCAGGGGGAGGGAGACCCAGTACTTC.

The chain carries TRBV6-6 and TRBJ2-7; 8 bases are a match to TRBD2. Trimming at V came to 7 bases and at J to 3 bases, leaving 5 bases not matched to a gene. CDR3 length: 13 amino acids. CDR1 MNHNY and CDR2 SVGAGI come from the germline V gene (reference sequence). Written as DNA, the CDR3 is TGTGCCAGCACGGGGGGGGCCTACTACGAGCAGTACTTC. Its protein product is CASTGGAYYEQYF.

The CDR3 protein is CASSQVKDIRYEQYF. The DNA of the CDR3 is TGCGCCAGCAGCCAAGTGAAGGACATTCGCTACGAGCAGTACTTC. The V gene is TRBV4-1, the J gene TRBJ2-7, with a possible D match to TRBD1 (5 bases). From germline, CDR1 is MGHRA and CDR2 YSYEKL. V was trimmed by 1 base and J by 3 bases, leaving 13 bases between them. This CDR3 has 15 amino acids.

The chain has TRBV18 and TRBJ2-3, with a weak D call TRBD2 (7 bases). Trimming pared 6 bases from V and 2 bases from J, leaving 18 bases between. There are 16 residues in the CDR3. Per the germline V gene, CDR1 is KGHSH and CDR2 is LQKENI. The DNA of the CDR3 is TGTGCCAGCTCCCCCCTTGGGGGGGCTTCCACAGATACGCAGTATTTT. It specifies CASSPLGGASTDTQYF.

This clonotype appeared a few times. The chain employs TRBV24-1 and TRBJ2-7; maybe TRBD2 (6 bases). The V gene's germline CDR1 is KGHDR and CDR2 SFDVKD. V lost 2 bases and J 0 bases, leaving 10 bases between the germline ends. This CDR3 region has 15 residues. DNA for the CDR3: TGTGCCACCAGTGATTCGGGGGTGGGCTCCTACGAGCAGTACTTC. This encodes CATSDSGVGSYEQYF.

V usage is TRBV29-1 and J usage is TRBJ2-3; 9 bases are a match to TRBD2. Germline V gene lookup returns CDR1 SQVTM and CDR2 ANQGSEA. Losses at the gene ends were 7 bases for V and 6 bases for J; bases not matched to a gene: 8. The CDR3 contains 13 residues. The CDR3 loop reads CSARGGRADTQYF. CDR3 nucleotides: TGCAGCGCCCGGGGCGGGAGGGCGGATACGCAGTATTTT.

V and J are TRBV5-1 and TRBJ1-2; possibly TRBD1 for D (6 bases). Per the germline V gene, CDR1 is SGHRS and CDR2 is YFSETQ. V was shortened by 4 bases and J by 8 bases, with 27 bases between the two germline ends. CDR3 length: 17 amino acids. The CDR3 bases are TGCGCCAGCAGCCCCGGGACCCGGACAGACCTTGTGGAGGGCTACACCTTC. It encodes CASSPGTRTDLVEGYTF.

This clonotype was counted at least ten times. The chain carries TRBV12-3 or TRBV12-4 and TRBJ2-5; 7 nucleotides agree with TRBD1. Gene TRBJ2-1 matches the end of the DNA better, so the J call may be wrong. The CDR3 runs to 14 residues. This CDR3 reads CASSLDRLVFEQFF. Here the CDR3 DNA reads TGTGCCAGCAGCCTGGACAGGTTGGTGTTTGAGCAGTTCTTC.

The CDR3 here is CASSTRNIQYF. The CDR3 region has the DNA TGTGCCAGCAGTACCCGAAACATTCAGTACTTC. The chain links TRBV12-3 or TRBV12-4 to TRBJ2-4; no clear D gene. The CDR3 extends over 11 amino acids. Deletions cut 5 bases from V and 6 bases from J, with 5 bases between.

This rearrangement joins TRBV6-1 to TRBJ1-1; possible D gene TRBD1, 5 bases. CDR3 length equals 15 residues. Germline V lookup: CDR1 MNHNS, CDR2 SASEGT. V was cut by 0 bases and J by 3 bases, with 11 bases left in between. The CDR3: CASSEARGGYTEAFF. The CDR3 DNA reads TGTGCCAGCAGTGAAGCGAGGGGCGGGTACACTGAAGCTTTCTTT.

This rearrangement joins TRBV20-1 to TRBJ2-5; D perhaps matches TRBD2 (6 bases). The end of the DNA aligns better with TRBJ2-7, so the J call may be wrong. CDR1 is DFQATT, CDR2 SNEGSKA, per germline (reference sequence). The CDR3 sequence is 16 residues long. The CDR3 region is CSATWVLGTLAYEQYF. CDR3 bases: TGCAGTGCTACCTGGGTTTTGGGGACTTTAGCTTACGAGCAGTACTTC.

V is TRBV9 and J is TRBJ1-2; no firm D call. The V and J ends lost 1 base and 0 bases respectively, with 10 bases between them. The germline V gene has CDR1 SGDLS and CDR2 YYNGEE. The CDR3 runs to 15 residues. The CDR3 protein is CASSVSPDTNYGYTF. In DNA form, the CDR3 reads TGTGCCAGCAGCGTATCTCCGGATACTAACTATGGCTACACCTTC.

The rearrangement links TRBV29-1 to TRBJ2-1, with 9 bases identical to TRBD1. Germline CDR1 reads SQVTM; CDR2 reads ANQGSEA. This CDR3 is built from 16 residues. V was clipped by 6 bases and J by 1 base; unmatched bases: 10. This chain's CDR3 is CSVASGQGTSYNEQFF. In DNA, the CDR3 is TGCAGCGTCGCCTCGGGACAGGGTACGTCCTACAATGAGCAGTTCTTC.